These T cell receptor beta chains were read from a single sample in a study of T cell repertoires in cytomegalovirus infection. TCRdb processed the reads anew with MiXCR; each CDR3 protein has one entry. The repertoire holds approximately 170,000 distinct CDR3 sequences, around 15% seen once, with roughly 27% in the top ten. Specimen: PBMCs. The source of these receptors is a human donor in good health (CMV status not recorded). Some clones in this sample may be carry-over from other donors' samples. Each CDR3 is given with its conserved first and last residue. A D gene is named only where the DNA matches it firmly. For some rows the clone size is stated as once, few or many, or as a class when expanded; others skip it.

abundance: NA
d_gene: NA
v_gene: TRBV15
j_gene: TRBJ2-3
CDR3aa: CATSRDRGSTDTQYF
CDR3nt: TGTGCCACCAGCAGAGATAGGGGGAGCACAGATACGCAGTATTTT

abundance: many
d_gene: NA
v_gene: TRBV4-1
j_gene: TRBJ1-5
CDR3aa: CASSQGSPWGNQPQHF
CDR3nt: TGCGCCAGCAGCCAAGGGTCCCCTTGGGGCAATCAGCCCCAGCATTTT

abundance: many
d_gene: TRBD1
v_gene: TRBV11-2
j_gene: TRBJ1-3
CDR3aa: CASSFSSGTGENTIYF
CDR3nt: TGTGCCAGCAGCTTCTCGTCCGGGACAGGGGAAAACACCATATATTTT

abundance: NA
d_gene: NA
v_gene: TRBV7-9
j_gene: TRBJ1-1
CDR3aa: CASSSIRRGNTEAFF
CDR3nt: TGTGCCAGCAGCTCCATACGCCGGGGCAACACTGAAGCTTTCTTT

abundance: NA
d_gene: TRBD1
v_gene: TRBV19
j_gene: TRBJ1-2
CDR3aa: CASSSDRGMAF
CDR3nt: TGTGCCAGTAGTTCCGACAGGGGAATGGCCTTC

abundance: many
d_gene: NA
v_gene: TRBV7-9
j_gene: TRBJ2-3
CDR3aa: CASSLDGRGRKDTQYF
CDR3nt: TGTGCCAGCAGCTTAGACGGCAGGGGGAGGAAAGATACGCAGTATTTT

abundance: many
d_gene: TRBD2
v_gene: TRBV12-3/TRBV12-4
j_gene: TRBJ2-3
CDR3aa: CASSLDAGVADTQYF
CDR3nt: TGTGCCAGCAGTTTAGATGCGGGAGTGGCAGATACGCAGTATTTT

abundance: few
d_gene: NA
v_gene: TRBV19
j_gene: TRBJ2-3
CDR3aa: CASSMRGRPGTDTQYF
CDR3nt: TGTGCCAGTAGTATGAGGGGACGGCCAGGCACAGATACGCAGTATTTT

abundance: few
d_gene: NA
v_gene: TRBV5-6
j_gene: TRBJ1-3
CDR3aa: CASSTPKGASGNTIYF
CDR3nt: TGTGCCAGCAGCACCCCAAAAGGAGCCTCTGGAAACACCATATATTTT

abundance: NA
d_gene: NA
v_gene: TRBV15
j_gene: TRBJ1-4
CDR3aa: CATSRDRSAAGEKLFF
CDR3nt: TGTGCCACCAGCAGAGATCGTTCAGCGGCGGGTGAAAAACTGTTTTTT

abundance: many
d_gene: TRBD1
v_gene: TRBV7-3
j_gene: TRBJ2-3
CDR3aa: CASSLTGAADTQYF
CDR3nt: TGTGCCAGCAGCTTGACAGGGGCGGCAGATACGCAGTATTTT

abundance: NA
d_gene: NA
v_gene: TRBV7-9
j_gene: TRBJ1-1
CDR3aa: CAFKGDNTEAFF
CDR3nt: TGTGCCTTTAAGGGGGATAACACTGAAGCTTTCTTT

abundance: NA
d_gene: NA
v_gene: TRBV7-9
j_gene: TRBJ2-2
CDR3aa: CASSLGQVPRGTGELFF
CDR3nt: TGTGCCAGCAGCTTAGGACAAGTCCCCCGGGGCACCGGGGAGCTGTTTTTT

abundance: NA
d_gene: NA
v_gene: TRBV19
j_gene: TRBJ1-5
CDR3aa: CASSIGGQGNQPQHF
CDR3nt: TGTGCCAGTAGTATTGGGGGTCAGGGGAATCAGCCCCAGCATTTT

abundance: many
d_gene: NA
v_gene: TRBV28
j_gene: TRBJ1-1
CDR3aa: CASHTGSEAFF
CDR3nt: TGTGCCAGCCACACGGGCTCTGAAGCTTTCTTT

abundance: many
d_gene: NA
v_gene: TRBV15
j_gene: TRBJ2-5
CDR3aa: CATSRDLVAETQYF
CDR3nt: TGTGCCACCAGCAGAGATCTAGTAGCAGAGACCCAGTACTTC

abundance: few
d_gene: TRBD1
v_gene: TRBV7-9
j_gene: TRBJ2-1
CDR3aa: CASSIRGTGHNEQFF
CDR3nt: TGTGCCAGCAGCATCCGAGGGACAGGACACAATGAGCAGTTCTTC

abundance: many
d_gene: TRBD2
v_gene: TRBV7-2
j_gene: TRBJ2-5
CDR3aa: CASSPGLAGVGTQYF
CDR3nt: TGTGCCAGCAGCCCGGGACTAGCGGGAGTCGGGACCCAGTACTTC

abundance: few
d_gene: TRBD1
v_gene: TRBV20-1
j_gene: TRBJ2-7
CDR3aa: CSATSRGRGSYEQYF
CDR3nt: TGCAGTGCCACCTCCAGGGGGCGCGGGTCCTACGAGCAGTACTTC

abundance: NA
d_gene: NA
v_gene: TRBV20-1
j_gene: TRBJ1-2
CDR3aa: CSAPWDYGYTF
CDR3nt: TGCAGTGCCCCGTGGGACTATGGCTACACCTTC

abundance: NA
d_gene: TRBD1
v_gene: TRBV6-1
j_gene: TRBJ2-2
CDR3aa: CASSRQGPTGELFF
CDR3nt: TGTGCCAGCAGTCGACAGGGTCCTACCGGGGAGCTGTTTTTT

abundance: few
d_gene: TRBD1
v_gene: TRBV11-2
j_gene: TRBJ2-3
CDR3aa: CASSLGGQSSTDTQYF
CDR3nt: TGTGCCAGCAGCTTAGGGGGACAGTCGAGCACAGATACGCAGTATTTT

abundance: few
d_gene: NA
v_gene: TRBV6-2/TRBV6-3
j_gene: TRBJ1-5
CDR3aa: CASSLLAVDQPQHF
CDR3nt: TGTGCCAGCAGTTTATTGGCAGTAGATCAGCCCCAGCATTTT

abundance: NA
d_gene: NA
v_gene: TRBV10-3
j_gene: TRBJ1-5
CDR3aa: CAISNDGSNQPQHF
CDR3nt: TGTGCCATCAGTAACGACGGCAGCAATCAGCCCCAGCATTTT

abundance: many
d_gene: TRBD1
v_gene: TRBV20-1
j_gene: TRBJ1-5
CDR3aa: CSARREGQGIFGSNQPQHF
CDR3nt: TGCAGTGCTAGGAGGGAGGGACAGGGTATATTCGGAAGCAATCAGCCCCAGCATTTT

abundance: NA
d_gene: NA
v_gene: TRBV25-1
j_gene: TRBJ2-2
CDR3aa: CASSEYRRSGELFF
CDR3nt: TGTGCCAGCAGTGAATATCGACGGAGCGGGGAGCTGTTTTTT

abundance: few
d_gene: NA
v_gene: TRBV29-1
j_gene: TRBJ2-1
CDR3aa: CSATGDSQSSYNEQFF
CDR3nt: TGCAGCGCTACCGGAGACAGCCAAAGCTCCTACAATGAGCAGTTCTTC

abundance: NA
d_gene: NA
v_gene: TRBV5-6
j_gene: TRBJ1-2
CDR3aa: CASSLTEPLYGYTF
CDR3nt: TGTGCCAGCAGCTTAACAGAGCCACTCTATGGCTACACCTTC

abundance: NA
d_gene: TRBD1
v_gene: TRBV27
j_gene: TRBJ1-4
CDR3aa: CASQQGGKLFF
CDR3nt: TGTGCCAGCCAACAGGGGGGAAAACTGTTTTTT

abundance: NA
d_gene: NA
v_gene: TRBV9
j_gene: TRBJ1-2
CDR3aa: CASSLSTVSRGYTF
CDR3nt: TGTGCCAGCAGCCTCTCGACGGTATCGAGGGGCTACACCTTC

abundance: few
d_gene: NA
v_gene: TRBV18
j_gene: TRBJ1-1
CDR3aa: CASSPTQGRGLNTEAFF
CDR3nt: TGTGCCAGCTCACCAACTCAGGGCAGGGGCTTGAACACTGAAGCTTTCTTT

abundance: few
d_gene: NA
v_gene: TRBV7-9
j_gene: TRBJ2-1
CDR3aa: CASSLTQGWNEQFF
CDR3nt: TGTGCCAGCAGCTTAACTCAGGGTTGGAATGAGCAGTTCTTC

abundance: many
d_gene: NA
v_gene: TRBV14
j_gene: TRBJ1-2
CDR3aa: CASSQVGKAEPNYGYTF
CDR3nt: TGTGCCAGCAGCCAAGTCGGGAAGGCGGAACCTAACTATGGCTACACCTTC

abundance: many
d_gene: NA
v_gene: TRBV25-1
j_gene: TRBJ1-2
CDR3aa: CASSQLLTTGRGIGYTF
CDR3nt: TGTGCCAGCAGCCAACTCCTCACAACGGGACGGGGAATCGGCTACACCTTC

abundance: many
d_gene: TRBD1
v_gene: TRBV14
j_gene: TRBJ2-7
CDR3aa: CASSLSGTGSYEQYF
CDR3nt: TGTGCCAGCAGCCTCTCCGGGACAGGATCTTACGAGCAGTACTTC

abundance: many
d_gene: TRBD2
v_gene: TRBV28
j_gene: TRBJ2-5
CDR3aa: CASSLVSSGREETQYF
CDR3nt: TGTGCCAGCAGTTTAGTTTCTAGCGGGAGGGAAGAGACCCAGTACTTC